The rows below give T cell receptor beta chains drawn from one sample of a study of T cells expressing NK-cell markers. TCRdb reworked the 5' RACE reads into one entry per CDR3 protein, no DNA. Its table lists hundreds of thousands of distinct CDR3 sequences. Sequences were obtained from blood T cells: a sorted CD56 or NKG2C T cell subset, CD4+ or CD8+ T cells, or bulk PBMC T cells (not recorded which). The receptors were sampled from a woman between 18 and 75 years old in good health. Both conserved end residues are part of each CDR3.

length | J | V | CDR3
13 | TRBJ1-1 | TRBV12-3/TRBV12-4 | CASSGGKGPPAFF
13 | TRBJ2-5 | TRBV12-3/TRBV12-4 | CASRTQYQETQYF
16 | TRBJ2-1 | TRBV24-1 | CATSDGQPGWSDEQFF
15 | TRBJ1-4 | TRBV5-6 | CASSWTGETNEKLFF
14 | TRBJ2-2 | TRBV20-1 | CSATGGRGTGELFF
11 | TRBJ1-4 | TRBV29-1 | CSADTGEKLFF
12 | TRBJ2-5 | TRBV7-2 | CASSPFQETQYF
13 | TRBJ1-2 | TRBV12-3/TRBV12-4 | CASSPGAARGYTF
15 | TRBJ2-7 | TRBV18 | CASSQDRAGAYEQYF
16 | TRBJ2-1 | TRBV24-1 | CATSPGLAGVGDEQFF
15 | TRBJ2-3 | TRBV20-1 | CSASLRQGGTDTQYF
12 | TRBJ2-3 | TRBV3-1 | CASSQREDTQYF
15 | TRBJ1-2 | TRBV29-1 | CSVEDLGQGLHGYTF
14 | TRBJ2-1 | TRBV20-1 | CSHPSGGFHNEQFF
17 | TRBJ1-1 | TRBV6-1 | CASSEETGARRDTEAFF
12 | TRBJ2-7 | TRBV6-2/TRBV6-3 | CASSQTTYEQYF
15 | TRBJ2-7 | TRBV6-5 | CASSYSTRASYEQYF
16 | TRBJ1-5 | TRBV4-2 | CASSQDKAASHQPQHF
13 | TRBJ2-5 | TRBV6-2/TRBV6-3 | CASSRDRVETQYF
14 | TRBJ2-1 | TRBV7-2 | CASSLEPSVNEQFF
18 | TRBJ2-3 | TRBV18 | CASSPQGLAGGITDTQYF
14 | TRBJ1-5 | TRBV12-3/TRBV12-4 | CASSTRGSNQPQHF
14 | TRBJ2-1 | TRBV29-1 | CSVEGTSIHNEQFF
18 | TRBJ2-1 | TRBV6-2/TRBV6-3 | CASSLAEASDILRNEQFF
13 | TRBJ1-1 | TRBV20-1 | CSATDLNSLGAFF
15 | TRBJ2-7 | TRBV15 | CATSRGGLAVGEQYF
13 | TRBJ2-4 | TRBV6-6 | CASSYMGGDIQYF
17 | TRBJ1-6 | TRBV27 | CASSLSMRSSVNSPLHF
15 | TRBJ1-6 | TRBV10-3 | CAISEDRLRGSPLHF
15 | TRBJ2-1 | TRBV18 | CASSPGTRNNNEQFF
13 | TRBJ2-7 | TRBV3-1 | CASSRIGAYEQYF
15 | TRBJ2-2 | TRBV7-2 | CASSLRTELSGELFF
12 | TRBJ2-2 | TRBV6-2/TRBV6-3 | CASNFNTGELFF
14 | TRBJ2-3 | TRBV2 | CASSDAQIGDTQYF
16 | TRBJ2-2 | TRBV7-2 | CASSLGGGANTGELFF
14 | TRBJ2-5 | TRBV6-2/TRBV6-3 | CASSRGRGQETQYF
16 | TRBJ2-3 | TRBV12-3/TRBV12-4 | CASSDRRESSTDTQYF
15 | TRBJ2-2 | TRBV2 | CASSVAGGFTGELFF
13 | TRBJ2-7 | TRBV20-1 | CSARSGLALEQYF
11 | TRBJ2-1 | TRBV6-1 | CASRDRNEQFF
13 | TRBJ2-3 | TRBV30 | CAWSVTDPDTQYF
15 | TRBJ2-1 | TRBV20-1 | CSVPGLAGKGGEQFF
16 | TRBJ1-6 | TRBV7-2 | CASSLGRVRNNSPLHF
15 | TRBJ2-3 | TRBV5-1 | CASSESKNPGDTQYF
14 | TRBJ1-1 | TRBV9 | CASSAETGFTEAFF